This T cell receptor beta chain was obtained from a study of blood T cell repertoires in COVID-19. CDR1 SGHTA and CDR2 FQGTGA come from the germline V gene. J was trimmed by 5 bases and V by 0 bases; bases with no gene match: 7. The CDR3 sequence is 16 residues long. Per the original methods: Nucleated cell counts were estimated from reference gene primer amplification. Sequencing was performed with immunoSEQ multiplex PCR; in TCRdb, only in-frame clones are kept and a portion is missing. The DNA gave D and trimming, while V, J and clone size come from that table. The sample consists of about 91,000 clones, 76% of them appearing once.

The sequence derives from a man aged 65 to 79 with acute or convalescent COVID-19. This chain joins TRBV7-3 and TRBJ2-3, with 8 bases that match TRBD2. The sequenced sample consisted of peripheral blood. CDR3 protein: CASSLTPGLAGDTQYF. CDR3 nucleotides: TGTGCCAGCAGCTTAACTCCCGGACTAGCAGGAGATACGCAGTATTTT. The full variable domain, completed using reference TRBV7-3 and TRBJ2-3, is GAGVSQTPSNKVTEKGKYVELRCDPISGHTALYWYRQSLGQGPEFLIYFQGTGAADDSGLPNDRFFAVRPEGSVSTLKIQRTERGDSAVYLCASSLTPGLAGDTQYFGPGTRLTVL.